The clone carrying this T cell receptor beta chain was picked up a small number of times. One entry per CDR3 protein, called by TCRdb with MiXCR from the RT-PCR reads. The data hold about 680,000 distinct CDR3 sequences, with 12% to 15% observed a single time. The CDR3 extends over 15 amino acids. The V gene's germline CDR1 is LGHNA and CDR2 YNFKEQ. The germline V and J ends were trimmed by 3 bases and 2 bases, with 12 bases remaining between them. Sequences were obtained from memory CD4+ T cells from blood. The source is a female donor in good health, serving as a healthy control. The rearrangement links TRBV4-2 to TRBJ2-3; TRBD2 is a possible D gene (6 bases). CDR3 nucleotide sequence: TGTGCCAGCAGCCACAGACTAGGGGTCACAGATACGCAGTATTTT. This sequence encodes CASSHRLGVTDTQYF.